Below are 17 T cell receptor beta chains sequenced from a single sample in a study of blood T cells in healthy people across ages. Through a sample-barcoded 5' primer and a J-beta primer mix, a second PCR was run for about 6 to 11 cycles. TCRdb fed the 5' RACE reads into MiXCR, producing one record per CDR3 protein. This repertoire shows around 990,000 distinct CDR3 sequences, approximately 25% found once; its top ten account for approximately 0.79%. This same sample was also part of a study on T cells of mothers and their children.

Specimen: blood. The receptors originated from a girl aged 2 to 10 in good health.

This rearrangement joins TRBV11-1 to TRBJ2-7, with TRBD1 matching 7 bases. The V and J ends lost 5 bases and 6 bases, in that order; junction bases with no gene match: 10. The CDR3 covers 14 residues. CDR1 and CDR2 from the germline V gene are SGHAT and FQDESV (reference sequence). The CDR3 spells CASSNPGQSGEQYF. The DNA for the CDR3 is TGTGCCAGCAGCAATCCGGGACAGTCGGGCGAGCAGTACTTC.

This clonotype was detected only a few times. This rearrangement joins TRBV12-3 or TRBV12-4 to TRBJ2-7; possible D gene TRBD1, 6 bases. CDR3 size: 15 residues. Trimming stripped 1 base from V and 0 bases from J, with 10 bases between. The CDR3 is CASSLGDRTSYEQYF. The DNA of the CDR3 is TGTGCCAGCAGTTTAGGAGACAGGACCTCCTACGAGCAGTACTTC.

J is TRBJ1-1 and V is TRBV29-1; D is unclear. From germline, CDR1 is SQVTM and CDR2 ANQGSEA. There are 13 residues in the CDR3. V was shortened by 6 bases and J by 0 bases, with 11 bases between the two germline ends. Here the CDR3 reads CSVKGVMNTEAFF. In nucleotides, the CDR3 is TGCAGCGTGAAAGGCGTCATGAACACTGAAGCTTTCTTT.

This clonotype was seen more than once but under ten times. The chain's CDR3 is CASSDGGLAGGYNEQFF. The CDR3 coding sequence is TGTGCCAGCAGTGACGGGGGACTAGCGGGGGGGTACAATGAGCAGTTCTTC. This sequence joins TRBV2 and TRBJ2-1, with TRBD2 matching over 16 bases. CDR1 is SNHLY and CDR2 is FYNNEI in the germline V gene. The CDR3 has 17 amino acids. The ends lost 3 bases at V and 4 bases at J; junction bases unmatched: 3.

The chain combines TRBV29-1 with TRBJ1-2; the D gene is possibly TRBD1 (5 bases). The CDR3 totals 13 residues. The V and J ends lost 3 bases and 2 bases respectively, with 10 bases between them. Germline V lookup: CDR1 SQVTM, CDR2 ANQGSEA. CDR3 sequence (DNA): TGCAGCGTTGACGACAGCCTAAACTATGGCTACACCTTC. Protein: CSVDDSLNYGYTF.

This clonotype turned up a few times. J is TRBJ1-2 and V is TRBV7-2, with 10 bases fitting TRBD1. Germline trimming cut 5 bases from V and 4 bases from J; bases unmatched to any gene: 7. The CDR3 spans 15 residues. Looked up from germline, CDR1 is SGHTA and CDR2 is FQGNSA. CDR3 sequence: CASSPRQGAVYGYTF. Written as DNA, the CDR3 is TGTGCCAGCAGCCCTCGACAGGGGGCTGTCTATGGCTACACCTTC. The full variable domain, in which reference TRBV7-2 and TRBJ1-2 provide the parts outside the CDR3, is GAGVSQSPSNKVTEKGKDVELRCDPISGHTALYWYRQSLGQGLEFLIYFQGNSAPDKSGLPSDRFSAERTGGSVSTLTIQRTQQEDSAVYLCASSPRQGAVYGYTFGSGTRLTVV.

In its sample, this clonotype was seen a few times. This chain uses TRBV20-1 with TRBJ2-3; D is unresolved. Germline values: CDR1 DFQATT, CDR2 SNEGSKA (reference sequence). The germline V and J ends were trimmed by 4 bases and 4 bases, with 6 bases remaining between them. This CDR3 is 11 amino acids long. The CDR3: CSAKLPDTQYF. The CDR3 DNA reads as TGCAGTGCTAAGCTACCAGATACGCAGTATTTT.

This chain links TRBV29-1 with TRBJ2-2, with no clear D. The CDR3 totals 11 residues. Per germline, CDR1 SQVTM and CDR2 ANQGSEA. V was clipped by 7 bases and J by 8 bases, with 11 bases between them. The CDR3 region is CSADRSGELFF. As DNA, the CDR3 is TGCAGCGCCGACCGCTCGGGGGAGCTGTTTTTT.

The V call is TRBV7-2, the J call TRBJ2-7; D remains ambiguous. The ends were cut back, 1 base at V and 6 bases at J, with 13 bases in the middle. Per germline, CDR1 SGHTA and CDR2 FQGNSA. CDR3 length: 14 amino acids. For the CDR3, the DNA is TGTGCCAGCAGCTTAGTTTTAGGGTTCTCCGAGCAGTACTTC. It yields the protein CASSLVLGFSEQYF. Full variable domain (rest looked up from reference TRBV7-2 and TRBJ2-7): GAGVSQSPSNKVTEKGKDVELRCDPISGHTALYWYRQSLGQGLEFLIYFQGNSAPDKSGLPSDRFSAERTGGSVSTLTIQRTQQEDSAVYLCASSLVLGFSEQYFGPGTRLTVT.

The rearrangement joins TRBV3-1 to TRBJ1-4; TRBD1 agrees at 10 bases. With V trimmed by 5 bases and J by 8 bases, 2 bases remained unmatched. The CDR3 spans 13 residues. CDR1 is LGHDT and CDR2 is YNNKEL in the germline V gene (reference sequence). The CDR3 DNA reads TGTGCCAGCAGCGGACAGGGGGAGGAAAAACTGTTTTTT. Translating gives CASSGQGEEKLFF.

This clonotype was detected a few times. The rearrangement joins TRBV2 to TRBJ1-2, with D perhaps matching TRBD1 (5 bases). V shed 0 bases and J shed 8 bases, with 10 bases lying between them. The CDR3 spans 13 residues. Germline CDR1 SNHLY, CDR2 FYNNEI. CDR3 DNA sequence: TGTGCCAGCAGTGAAGCCTGGCAGGGCGGCTACACCTTC. Encoded protein: CASSEAWQGGYTF.

This clonotype was seen at least ten times. The J gene is TRBJ2-1, the V gene TRBV3-1, with unresolved D. V shed 0 bases and J shed 5 bases, with 5 bases lying between them. Germline-derived CDR1 and CDR2 are LGHDT and YNNKEL (reference sequence). The CDR3 length is 13 residues. CDR3: CASSQDSHNEQFF. The DNA for the CDR3 is TGTGCCAGCAGCCAAGATAGCCACAATGAGCAGTTCTTC.

This clonotype was recorded a few times. V usage is TRBV4-3 and J usage is TRBJ1-5; no reliable D call. Germline V gene lookup returns CDR1 LGHNA and CDR2 YSLEER. V shed 0 bases and J shed 4 bases, with 4 bases lying between them. The CDR3 spans 13 residues. CDR3 coding DNA: TGCGCCAGCAGCCAAGATGTGAATCAGCCCCAGCATTTT. Protein product: CASSQDVNQPQHF.

In regard to this clonotype: The junction does not match germline at one end; this may be a read error. The gene calls are TRBV25-1 and TRBJ2-5; D call uncertain. The CDR3 loop spans 13 amino acids. Germline CDR1 MGHDK, CDR2 SYGVNS. The chain's CDR3 is CASQKRSQEAQYF. CDR3 nucleotide sequence: TGTGCCAGCCAAAAACGGTCCCAAGAGGCCCAGTACTTC.

V and J are TRBV15 and TRBJ2-3; weak D call: TRBD2 (6 bases). V shed 0 bases and J shed 1 base, with 11 bases lying between them. The CDR3 is made up of 16 amino acids. CDR1 LNHNV and CDR2 YYDKDF come from the germline V gene (reference sequence). The CDR3 region has the DNA TGTGCCACCAGCAGAGATCGGGCTAGCGGCACAGATACGCAGTATTTT. It encodes CATSRDRASGTDTQYF.

The chain employs TRBV19 and TRBJ2-1; D unresolved. Matching the DNA end better, TRBJ2-5 makes the J call doubtful. Germline loops: CDR1 LNHDA, CDR2 SQIVND (reference sequence). CDR3 size: 14 residues. The CDR3 loop is CASTPRPTGKTQYF. In DNA form, the CDR3 reads TGTGCCAGTACCCCGAGACCTACTGGGAAGACCCAGTACTTC.

This clonotype was observed a handful of times. CDR3 coding DNA: TGTGCCAGCAGCTTGAAGCTCGAGGGGGCGATCACTGAAGCTTTCTTT. Its translation: CASSLKLEGAITEAFF. The chain employs TRBV5-5 and TRBJ1-1; 7 nucleotides align to TRBD1. CDR3 length: 16 amino acids. Trimming removed 1 base from V and 4 bases from J; junction bases left unmatched: 10. CDR1 and CDR2 (germline): SGHKS, YYEKEE (reference sequence).